This section outlines one T cell receptor (beta chain) sequence together with its context. No antigen is known for it. Diagnoses used clinical symptoms, serum thyroxine and TRAb, thyroid ultrasound and orbital computed tomography. The blood sample dates from first hyperthyroidism diagnosis, preceding any ophthalmopathy symptoms. Amplification of TCR beta CDR3 regions used RNA as the template. With the HTBI primer set, the TCR CDR3 went through a first round of RT-PCR. TCRdb itself ran the multiplex PCR reads through MiXCR, one entry per CDR3 protein. The sample consists of hundreds of thousands of distinct CDR3 sequences, approximately 19% of them appearing once. This record belongs to a study of T cells in Graves' hyperthyroidism and ophthalmopathy. Regarding the study as a whole: Most clonotypes expanded in thyroid above 0.001 were likewise present in blood.

The CDR3 runs 16 residues. V shed 6 bases, J shed 3 bases, and the junction held 6 bases outside the gene matches. Germline CDR1 SNHLY, CDR2 FYNNEI. The gene calls are TRBV2 and TRBJ2-3, with 13 positions matching TRBD2. The clonotype was recovered from a woman in her forties or fifties with Graves' hyperthyroidism that later progressed to Graves' ophthalmopathy. What was sequenced was blood. Written as DNA, the CDR3 is TGTGCCAGCAGCGTTGGGACTAGCGGGGAGACAGATACGCAGTATTTT. Residues: CASSVGTSGETDTQYF.